This TCR beta chain emerged from a study of blood T cell repertoires in COVID-19. TCRdb keeps only in-frame clones here, not all; method: immunoSEQ multiplex PCR. Of about 220,000 clones in the sample, around 90% were seen once. CDR1 MDHEN and CDR2 SYDVKM come from the germline V gene. V trimming: 5 bases; J trimming: 4 bases; junction bases outside the gene matches: 18. This CDR3 is 21 amino acids long. The sequencing input was PBMCs or T cells enriched from blood (not recorded which). This receptor was obtained from a woman aged 45-65 years with acute COVID-19. The rearrangement joins TRBV28 to TRBJ2-3, with 16 bases that match TRBD2. CDR3 residues: CASSPPLGLAGGPSGPDTQYF. CDR3 DNA: TGTGCCAGCAGTCCCCCTCTGGGACTAGCGGGAGGGCCCTCTGGCCCAGATACGCAGTATTTT. Filled out from reference TRBV28 and TRBJ2-3, the complete variable domain reads DVKVTQSSRYLVKRTGEKVFLECVQDMDHENMFWYRQDPGLGLRLIYFSYDVKMKEKGDIPEGYSVSREKKERFSLILESASTNQTSMYLCASSPPLGLAGGPSGPDTQYFGPGTRLTVL.